This TCR beta chain was sequenced for a study of metastatic and nonmetastatic thyroid tumors. Study-level background: The study looked at repertoires side by side in blood and in tumor or nodule tissue from malignant and benign thyroid patients. General study results and limits: A significant increase in TCR beta diversity was reportedly seen in malignant thyroid tumors relative to benign nodules, in blood and tumor.

This clone was seen many times. Antigen: not known. Per the original data handling: The study took CDR3 differences across clinicopathological groups and made a distant-metastasis classifier for papillary thyroid cancer from them. TCRdb re-called the PCR reads with MiXCR. These V and J calls originate from TCRdb's pipeline instead of the authors' own analysis. This table has about 25,000 clones, approximately 13% appearing once. Each patient came to thyroid surgery without any prior treatment (of any kind). This CDR3 contains 14 residues. Trimming left V 4 bases short and J 1 base short, with 14 bases between. Per the germline V gene, CDR1 is DFQATT and CDR2 is SNEGSKA (reference sequence).

The sequence was collected from a female donor with papillary thyroid cancer or a benign thyroid nodule (not recorded which). Some clones in this sample may be carry-over from other donors' samples. The genes are TRBV20-1 and TRBJ2-7; D not resolved. The sequencing sample was made of blood. The CDR3 DNA follows: TGCAGTGCTACCCGACCTACTCGTTCCTACGAGCAGTACTTC. Amino acid sequence: CSATRPTRSYEQYF.